This T cell receptor beta chain originates from a study of CXCR3-negative and CXCR3-positive naive CD8 T cells. Study outcomes and limitations: CXCR3 expression partially decreased after cryopreservation; most assays used fresh PBMCs. Naive subsets were similarly diverse, while memory CD8+ repertoires were much less diverse. Naive CXCR3-positive and CXCR3-negative cells shared TRBV-TRBJ usage; memory cells diverged. Naive CXCR3-positive cells had TRB CDR3s more hydrophobic than those of CXCR3-negative naive cells.

The CD45RO-CCR7+CD27+CD95- phenotype denoted naive CD8+ T cells. 5' RACE with UMI labels generated the TRB cDNA libraries. With the 5' RACE reads reprocessed, TCRdb shows one record per CDR3 protein and no DNA. Its listing shows about 84,000 distinct CDR3 sequences. The CDR3 covers 14 residues. Germline values: CDR1 SGHVS, CDR2 FQNEAQ. In regard to this clonotype: Its antigen is still unknown.

The receptor comes from a human donor in good health. Some clones in this sample may be carry-over from other donors' samples. The material sequenced was naive CXCR3+ CD8+ T cells from blood. Subset reported: CD45RO-CCR7+CD27+CD95- naive CD8+ T cells expressing CXCR3 (TNR3+). V usage is TRBV7-8 and J usage is TRBJ2-3; the TCRdb call, TRBD2, lacks DNA for checking. CDR3 protein: CASSLEFRDDTQYF.